This TCR beta chain was retrieved from a study of control samples from healthy donors and cancer patients. After removal of 2 bases from V and 2 bases from J, the junction contained 3 bases not matched to a gene. Germline V gene data show CDR1 as SGHTS and CDR2 as YDEGEE. The CDR3 has 15 residues. The data were produced by immunoSEQ multiplex PCR, yet TCRdb's version contains in-frame clones alone and is incomplete. The repertoire holds roughly 200,000 clones, with about 93% as singletons. V usage is TRBV5-8 and J usage is TRBJ2-1; TRBD1 aligns across 8 bases. Sequenced: blood. This clonotype was sampled from a man aged 50-60 years in good health. CDR3 bases: TGTGCCAGCAGCTTAGACAGGGGTCCCTACAATGAGCAGTTCTTC. It translates to CASSLDRGPYNEQFF.